The clone carrying this TCR beta chain was detected only a few times. V lost 4 bases to trimming and J lost 10 bases; unmatched junction nucleotides: 14. Per the germline V gene, CDR1 is SGHRS and CDR2 is YFSETQ. CDR3 size: 16 residues. The entry originates in a study of blood T cell repertoires in COVID-19. For the study at large: Acute and convalescent COVID-19 samples came from the United States, Italy and Spain. The cDNA or gDNA used as material had been derived from T cells, B-cell-depleted T cells, or PBMCs.

In the original processing: Counts of nucleated cells, estimated from reference gene primer amplification, were obtained. The protocol was immunoSEQ multiplex PCR, while the TCRdb copy is restricted to in-frame clones and leaves out a portion. V, J and clone size are those of that table, while D and trimming were read from the DNA. The table includes hundreds of thousands of clones, 70% to 90% detected once. The specimen sequenced was PBMCs or T cells enriched from blood (not recorded which). This clonotype was obtained from a woman aged 55 to 70 who had recovered from COVID-19. The chain carries TRBV5-1 and TRBJ1-6, with 7 positions matching TRBD1. The CDR3 DNA sequence: TGCGCCAGCAGCCCCGACACGACAGGGACAAGATCACCCCTCCACTTT. Protein: CASSPDTTGTRSPLHF.